This T cell receptor (beta chain) is from a study of long-term antiretroviral therapy in people with HIV. The study's findings and limits: ART-treated samples gained diversity yet remained below transplant donor controls. Pre-ART clonal expansion yielded clones that dominated the repertoire at all time points.

Note on this clone: The antigen is not known.

V gave up 2 bases and J gave up 8 bases, with 16 bases separating them. This CDR3 spans 16 amino acids. Looked up from germline, CDR1 is PRHDT and CDR2 is FYEKMQ (reference sequence). They ran version v3.0 of the immunoSEQ assay at survey level. Target depth was roughly 35,000-50,000 T-cell genomes per sample. Generated by immunoSEQ multiplex PCR, the TCRdb table keeps only in-frame clones and is missing some. This sample carries about 13,000 clones, 75% to 85% of them seen once, and the ten largest clones take 10% to 15%. The rearrangement uses TRBV13 and TRBJ1-6; D is possibly TRBD1 (6 bases). The clonotype originates from a man between 40 and 49 years old with HIV. Sequences were derived from unsorted PBMCs, sampled 3.2 years before starting antiretroviral therapy. The CDR3 DNA is TGTGCCAGCAGCTTACAGGGGACGGTGCTGGATTCACCCCTCCACTTT. The encoded protein is CASSLQGTVLDSPLHF.